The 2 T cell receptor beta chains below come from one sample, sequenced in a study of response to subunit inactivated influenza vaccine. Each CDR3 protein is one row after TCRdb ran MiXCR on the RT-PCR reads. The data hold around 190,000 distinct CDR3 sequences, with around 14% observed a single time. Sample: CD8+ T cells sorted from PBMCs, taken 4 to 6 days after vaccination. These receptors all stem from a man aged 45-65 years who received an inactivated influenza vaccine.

The CDR3 reads CSVKLDYEQYF. The CDR3 bases are TGCAGCGTTAAGCTCGACTACGAGCAGTACTTC. This chain links TRBV29-1 with TRBJ2-7; no clear D. Germline CDR1 and CDR2: SQVTM and ANQGSEA. Trimming took off 5 bases at V and 3 bases at J, with 8 bases between the two ends. The CDR3 extends over 11 amino acids.

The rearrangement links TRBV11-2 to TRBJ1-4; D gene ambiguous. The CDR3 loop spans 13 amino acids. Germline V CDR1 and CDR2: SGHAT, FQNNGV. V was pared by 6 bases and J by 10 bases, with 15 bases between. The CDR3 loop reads CASRGRRGGKLFF. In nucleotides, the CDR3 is TGTGCCAGCAGAGGAAGGCGGGGTGGAAAACTGTTTTTT.